Sequencing of this T cell receptor beta chain was carried out in a study of T cells in Graves' hyperthyroidism and ophthalmopathy. Across the whole study: Staff took peripheral blood when the initial diagnosis was made, before any treatment began. Study results and caveats: Most expanded thyroid clonotypes above 0.001 also appeared in blood.

This clonotype was seen at least ten times. Its target is not known. Germline V gene sequence: CDR1 LGHDT, CDR2 YNNKEL (reference sequence). The CDR3 covers 13 residues. V was shortened by 7 bases and J by 5 bases, with 12 bases between the two germline ends. Patients with uncontrolled infections, other autoimmune diseases, pregnancy or lactation were excluded. Every diagnosis used clinical symptoms, serum thyroxine and TRAb, thyroid ultrasound and orbital computed tomography. Amplification yielded TCR beta CDR3 regions, with RNA transcripts as the source. Primed by the HTBI set, a first-round RT-PCR was run on the TCR CDR3. Via MiXCR, TCRdb re-called the multiplex PCR reads, giving one row per CDR3 protein. This sample yields about 770,000 distinct CDR3 sequences, of which about 17% are seen a single time; 16% belongs to the top ten.

The specimen sequenced was blood. V and J are TRBV3-1 and TRBJ2-1; tentatively, D is TRBD1 or TRBD2 (5 bases each). This receptor was obtained from a woman aged 45-65 years with Graves' hyperthyroidism that later progressed to Graves' ophthalmopathy. DNA for the CDR3: TGTGCCAGCAATACGGGACGAAACAATGAGCAGTTCTTC. Amino acids: CASNTGRNNEQFF.